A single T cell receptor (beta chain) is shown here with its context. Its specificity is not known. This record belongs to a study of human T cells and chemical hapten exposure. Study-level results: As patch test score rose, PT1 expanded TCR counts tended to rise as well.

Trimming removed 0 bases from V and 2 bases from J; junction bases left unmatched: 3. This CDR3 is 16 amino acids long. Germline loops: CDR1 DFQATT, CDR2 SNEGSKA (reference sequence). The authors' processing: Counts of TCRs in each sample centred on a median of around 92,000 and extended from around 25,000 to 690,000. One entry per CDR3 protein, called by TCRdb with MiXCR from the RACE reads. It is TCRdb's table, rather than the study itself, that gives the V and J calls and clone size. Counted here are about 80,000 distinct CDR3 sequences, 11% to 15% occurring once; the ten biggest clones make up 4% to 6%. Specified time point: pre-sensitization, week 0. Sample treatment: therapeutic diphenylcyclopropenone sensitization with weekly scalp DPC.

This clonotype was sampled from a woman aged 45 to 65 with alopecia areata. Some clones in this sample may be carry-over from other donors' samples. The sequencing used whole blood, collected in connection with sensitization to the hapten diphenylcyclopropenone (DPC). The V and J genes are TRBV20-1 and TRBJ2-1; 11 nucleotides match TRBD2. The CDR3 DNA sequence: TGCAGTGCTAGAGATAGGGGACTAGCGGCCTACAATGAGCAGTTCTTC. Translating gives CSARDRGLAAYNEQFF.